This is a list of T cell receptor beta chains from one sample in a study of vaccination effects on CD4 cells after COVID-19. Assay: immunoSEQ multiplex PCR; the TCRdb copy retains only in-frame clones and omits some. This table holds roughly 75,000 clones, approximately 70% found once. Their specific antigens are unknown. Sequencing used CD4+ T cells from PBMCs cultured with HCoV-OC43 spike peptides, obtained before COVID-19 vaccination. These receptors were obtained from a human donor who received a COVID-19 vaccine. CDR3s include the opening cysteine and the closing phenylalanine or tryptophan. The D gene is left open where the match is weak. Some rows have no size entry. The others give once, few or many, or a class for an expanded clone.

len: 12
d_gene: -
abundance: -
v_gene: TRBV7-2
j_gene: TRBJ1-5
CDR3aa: CASSLEYQPQHF
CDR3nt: TGTGCCAGCAGCTTAGAATATCAGCCCCAGCATTTT

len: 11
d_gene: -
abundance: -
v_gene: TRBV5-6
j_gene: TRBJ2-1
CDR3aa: CASSQGFEQFF
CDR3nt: TGTGCCAGCAGCCAGGGTTTTGAGCAGTTCTTC

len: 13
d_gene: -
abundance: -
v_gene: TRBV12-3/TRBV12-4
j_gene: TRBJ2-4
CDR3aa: CASSFEEGDIQYF
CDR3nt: TGTGCCAGCAGTTTCGAGGAAGGGGACATTCAGTACTTC

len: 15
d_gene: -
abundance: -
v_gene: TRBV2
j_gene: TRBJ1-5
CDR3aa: CASRRTDNSNQPQHF
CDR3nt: TGTGCCAGCAGAAGGACAGATAATAGCAATCAGCCCCAGCATTTT

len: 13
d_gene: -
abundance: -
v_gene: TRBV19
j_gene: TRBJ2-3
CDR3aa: CASGSPLRDTQYF
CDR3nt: TGTGCCAGCGGGTCGCCTCTGCGAGATACGCAGTATTTT

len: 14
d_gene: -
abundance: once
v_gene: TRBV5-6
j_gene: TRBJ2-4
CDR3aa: CASSSGTGKSIQYF
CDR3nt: TGTGCCAGCAGTTCCGGGACGGGAAAAAGCATTCAGTACTTC

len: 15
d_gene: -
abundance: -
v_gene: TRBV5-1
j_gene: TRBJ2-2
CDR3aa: CASSFTQGGTGELFF
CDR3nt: TGCGCCAGCAGCTTCACGCAGGGAGGCACCGGGGAGCTGTTTTTT

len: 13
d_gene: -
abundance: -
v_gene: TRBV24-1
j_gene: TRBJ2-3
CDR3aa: CATSDSSLPTQYF
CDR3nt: TGTGCCACCAGTGATTCTAGCCTCCCTACGCAGTATTTT

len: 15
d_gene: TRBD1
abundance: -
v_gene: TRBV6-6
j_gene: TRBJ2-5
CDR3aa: CASTEWPAQGTSQYF
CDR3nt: TGTGCCAGCACCGAATGGCCCGCACAGGGGACATCCCAGTACTTC

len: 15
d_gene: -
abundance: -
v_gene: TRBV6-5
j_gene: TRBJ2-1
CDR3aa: CASSPRKGANNEQFF
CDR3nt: TGTGCCAGCAGTCCCCGGAAGGGTGCAAACAATGAGCAGTTCTTC

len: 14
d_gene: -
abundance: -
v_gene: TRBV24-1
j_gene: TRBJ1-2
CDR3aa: CATSDPGTPYGYTF
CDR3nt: TGTGCCACCAGTGACCCCGGGACACCATATGGCTACACCTTC

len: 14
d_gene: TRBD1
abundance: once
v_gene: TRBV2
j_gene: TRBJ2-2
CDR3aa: CASSMDRGPRELFF
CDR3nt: TGTGCCAGCAGTATGGACAGGGGGCCCCGGGAGCTGTTTTTT

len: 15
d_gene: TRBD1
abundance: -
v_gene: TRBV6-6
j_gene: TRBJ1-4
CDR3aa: CASSNRGQPNEKLFF
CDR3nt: TGTGCCAGCAGTAACCGGGGACAGCCGAATGAAAAACTGTTTTTT

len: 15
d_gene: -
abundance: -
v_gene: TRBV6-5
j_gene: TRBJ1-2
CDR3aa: CASSSTGRGFHGYTF
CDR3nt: TGTGCCAGCAGTAGCACAGGGCGGGGGTTCCATGGCTACACCTTC

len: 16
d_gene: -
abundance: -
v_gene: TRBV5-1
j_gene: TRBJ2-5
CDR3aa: CASSLGTLSYQETQYF
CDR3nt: TGCGCCAGCAGCCTTGGGACTCTTTCGTATCAAGAGACCCAGTACTTC

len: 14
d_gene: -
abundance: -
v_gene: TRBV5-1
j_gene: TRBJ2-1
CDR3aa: CASSWRASYNEQFF
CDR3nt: TGCGCCAGCAGCTGGCGGGCTTCCTACAATGAGCAGTTCTTC

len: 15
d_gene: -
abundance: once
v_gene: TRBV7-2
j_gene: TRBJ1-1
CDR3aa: CASSFLAGAITEAFF
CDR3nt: TGTGCCAGCAGCTTCTTAGCGGGGGCAATCACTGAAGCTTTCTTT

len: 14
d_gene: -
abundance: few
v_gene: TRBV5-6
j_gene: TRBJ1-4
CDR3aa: CASSSGTGVEKLFF
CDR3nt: TGTGCCAGCAGCTCCGGGACGGGGGTGGAAAAACTGTTTTTT

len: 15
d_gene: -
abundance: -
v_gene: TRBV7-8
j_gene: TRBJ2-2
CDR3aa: CASSLVAGATGELFF
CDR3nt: TGTGCCAGCAGCTTAGTGGCAGGGGCCACCGGGGAGCTGTTTTTT

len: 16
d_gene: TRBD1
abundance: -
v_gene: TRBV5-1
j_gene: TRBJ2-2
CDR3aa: CASSLSTGIGDGELFF
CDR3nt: TGCGCCAGCAGCTTGTCGACAGGGATAGGAGACGGGGAGCTGTTTTTT

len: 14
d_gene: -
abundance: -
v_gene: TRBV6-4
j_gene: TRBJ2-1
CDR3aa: CASSAQGQYNEQFF
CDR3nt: TGTGCCAGCAGTGCTCAGGGTCAATACAATGAGCAGTTCTTC

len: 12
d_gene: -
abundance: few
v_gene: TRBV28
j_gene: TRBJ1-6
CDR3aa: CATGQSNSPLHF
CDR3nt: TGTGCCACTGGACAGAGTAATTCACCCCTCCACTTT

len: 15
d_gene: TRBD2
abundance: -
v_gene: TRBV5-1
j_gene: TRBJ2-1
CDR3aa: CASSWEGRSYNEQFF
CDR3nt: TGCGCCAGCAGCTGGGAGGGGAGATCCTACAATGAGCAGTTCTTC

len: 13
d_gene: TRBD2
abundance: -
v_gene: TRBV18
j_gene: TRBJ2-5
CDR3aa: CASSPLAGETQYF
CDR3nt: TGTGCCAGCTCACCACTAGCGGGGGAGACCCAGTACTTC

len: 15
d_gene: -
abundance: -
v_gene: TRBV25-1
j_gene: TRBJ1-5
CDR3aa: CASSEAGFSNQPQHF
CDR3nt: TGTGCCAGCAGTGAAGCAGGGTTTAGCAATCAGCCCCAGCATTTT

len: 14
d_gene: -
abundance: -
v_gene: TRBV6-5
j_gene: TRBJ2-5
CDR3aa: CASSYSRGQETQYF
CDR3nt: TGTGCCAGCAGTTACTCCCGGGGTCAAGAGACCCAGTACTTC

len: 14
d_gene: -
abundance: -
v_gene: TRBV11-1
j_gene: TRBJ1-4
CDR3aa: CASSRATTGPKLFF
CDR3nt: TGTGCCAGCAGCCGAGCCACTACAGGGCCCAAACTGTTTTTT

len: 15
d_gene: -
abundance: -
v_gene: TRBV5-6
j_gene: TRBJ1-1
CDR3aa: CASSLRTAMNTEAFF
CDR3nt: TGTGCCAGCAGCCTAAGGACAGCTATGAACACTGAAGCTTTCTTT

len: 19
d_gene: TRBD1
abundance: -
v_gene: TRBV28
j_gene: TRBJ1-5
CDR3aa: CASSWHRDRANIGNQPQHF
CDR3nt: TGTGCCAGCAGTTGGCACCGGGACAGGGCGAATATTGGCAATCAGCCCCAGCATTTT

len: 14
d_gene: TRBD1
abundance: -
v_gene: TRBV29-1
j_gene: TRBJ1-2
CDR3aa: CSVEDKGQGAGYTF
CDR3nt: TGCAGCGTTGAAGACAAAGGACAGGGGGCGGGCTACACCTTC